Listed here is a single T cell receptor (beta chain). Antigen unknown. Germline CDR1 reads MDHEN; CDR2 reads SYDVKM. Trimming removed 2 bases from V and 2 bases from J, with 9 bases in between. This CDR3 region has 15 residues. These data are taken from a study of cytomegalovirus exposure and HLA in healthy donors. Broader study findings: A missense DCLRE1C variant was associated with V- and J-gene trimming of TCR beta chains in a later analysis, and an independent cohort replicated the association. Later analysis suggested links between common viral pathogens and several top significant clusters. For most subjects, TCR beta sequences were reported to predict HLA-A and HLA-B alleles with accuracy. Sequencing depth across donors, presence/absence analyses assumed, was roughly uniform.

The PCR made use of 60 Vbeta and 13 Jbeta primers. Method: immunoSEQ multiplex PCR; TCRdb's copy keeps in-frame clones and lacks some. The sample has tens of thousands of clones; over 75% are singletons. The sequenced material came from PBMCs. The rearrangement joins TRBV28 to TRBJ2-2; D gene ambiguous. The sequence was obtained from a male donor in good health and CMV-seropositive. The CDR3 is CASSLVRPNTGELFF. In nucleotides, the CDR3 is TGTGCCAGCAGTTTAGTCAGGCCCAACACCGGGGAGCTGTTTTTT.